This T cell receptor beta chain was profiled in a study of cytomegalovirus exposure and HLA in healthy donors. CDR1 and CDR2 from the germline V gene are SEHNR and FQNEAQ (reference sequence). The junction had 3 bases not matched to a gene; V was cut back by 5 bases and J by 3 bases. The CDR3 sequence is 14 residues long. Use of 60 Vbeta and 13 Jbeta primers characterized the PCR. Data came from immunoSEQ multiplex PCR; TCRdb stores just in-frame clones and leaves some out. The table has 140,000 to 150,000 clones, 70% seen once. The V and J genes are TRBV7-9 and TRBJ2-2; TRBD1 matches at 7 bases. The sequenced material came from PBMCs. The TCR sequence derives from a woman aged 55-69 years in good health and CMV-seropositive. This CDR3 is CASSRDSYTGELFF. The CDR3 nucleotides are TGTGCCAGCAGCCGGGACAGCTACACCGGGGAGCTGTTTTTT.